This entry concerns a single TCR beta chain. In its sample, this clonotype comes out as medium-sized (0.01 to 0.1%). The antigen it binds to is not known. Per-base quality was not reported, and no clone a single base away is much larger than it. Whole blood was used without fractionating the cells, so the repertoire represented all peripheral T cells without sorting. As controls, some 11 uninfected healthy donors were sampled, and four of those donors gave samples twice, roughly 3 months apart. For RNA extraction, around 2.5 ml of peripheral blood was collected into Tempus tubes. Residual genomic DNA was removed with the TURBO-DNase kit and globin mRNA was depleted with GLOBINclear. This entry is derived from a study of HIV-infected patients and healthy controls (dated by TCRdb to the mid-2010s). A note on the overall study: The study asked whether deep sequencing of the TCR repertoire from small blood samples of HIV patients could detect immune perturbation and reconstitution. Overall study results and their limits: Mean usage differed significantly between HIV-infected patients and controls for eight alpha and eight beta V genes. Donor HLA types were not determined in the study. In the samples, alpha-beta chain pairing was left undetermined. The use of whole blood limited sequencing depth and precluded separation of the dynamics of distinct T-cell subpopulations. Compared with untreated HIV+ repertoires, healthy control repertoires had roughly threefold more distinct CDR3s and higher Shannon diversity. Both the Jaccard index and the count of highly shared sequences showed that healthy controls shared more CDR3s between individuals than HIV+ patients did. The observed differences in diversity could not be explained by the slight differences in age and sex profiles between the study cohorts. Only sixteen HIV-infected individuals were processed, which the authors considered a major limit on how widely the findings apply. Significantly higher mean Gini indices were seen in HIV-infected repertoires than in controls, possibly reflecting oligoclonality. In HIV-infected patients, the apparent post-therapy recovery of the Gini index was not replicated in size-matched repertoire data. Alpha-chain CDR3s from MAIT cells occurred at high frequency in healthy controls but were severely depleted in HIV+ repertoires. Most CMV-associated CDR3s became more frequent during therapy, although their change was not significant, whereas HIV-associated CDR3s showed a significant decrease in frequency. Comparisons were complicated by unequal numbers of distinct sequences between patients and controls, and rare events from HIV-infected data were overweighted by size-matching.

Using SuperScript III with primers targeting the alpha and beta constant regions, 500 to 550 ng of RNA was reverse transcribed. Separate alpha and beta chain libraries were generated by chain-specific third strand synthesis with multiplexing indices. The protocol used a single primer pair to amplify all rearrangements within a chain, which avoided primer bias, and attached molecular barcodes to each cDNA molecule. T4 RNA Ligase 1 joined purified cDNA to a 5' RACE adapter that carried a random hexamer and the SP2 sequencing primer site. Second strand synthesis was primed from the SP2 site with Phusion polymerase, using slow temperature ramps to favor optimal annealing. Two random hexamer sequences, both added before amplification and joined together, made up the 12-nucleotide barcode of each molecule. A brief initial PCR introduced P5 and P7 adapter elements together with a second index, and a roughly 25-cycle amplification PCR using P5s and P7 primers was subsequently performed. A total of 25 to 30 PCR cycles were applied to the libraries, which were quantified on a Qubit, sized on a Bioanalyzer, and diluted to roughly 4 nM. The normalized libraries were sequenced on an Illumina MiSeq using 2 x 250 paired-end kits. Into approximately 10 ul Tris-Cl, the reverse transcription reactions were eluted following cleanup on MinElute columns. A 1:1 ratio of AMPure XP beads was used to clean the adapter ligations after they had run for about 25 hours at 16 degrees C. On the study's bioinformatics: A modified Decombinator that output V, J, insert and barcode information was used to process the demultiplexed FASTQ files. Sequences that shared a barcode but differed from the dominant sequence were treated as errors and discarded, and barcodes were clustered at Levenshtein distance 3 and counted to estimate the original cDNA molecules. The R packages ineq, vegan, igraph and RCytoscape were used for downstream analyses, together with IMGT nomenclature and CDR3 definitions. V gene usage was computed over distinct sequences, each TCR counted once to avoid skew from clonal expansion. Whenever two unique CDR3 amino acid sequences within a donor differed by a single Levenshtein edit, similarity networks linked them. Published HIV-specific CDR3s (roughly 92 alpha, 702 beta) and CMV-specific CDR3s (approximately 13 alpha, some 250 beta) were assembled and queried against the repertoires. Lower sequence numbers were not the cause of the decreased diversity in patients, as random subsampling to size-matched repertoires showed. TCRdb reran the public reads through fastp at Q25 and MiXCR, keeping productive beta chains. Records with the same CDR3 protein are collapsed into one entry carrying the most frequent genes and DNA. The authors' filters were not applied to this entry. The sample table lists nearly 9,500 distinct CDR3 sequences, about 6% of them with a count of one. The top ten constitute 7% to 9% of the sample.

From a lookup of the germline V gene (reference sequence), CDR1 and CDR2 are SGHKS and YYEKEE. The CDR3 measures 15 amino acids from cysteine to phenylalanine. The sequence is cut down to CDR3 DNA, 45 bases in frame from base 1. After removal of 4 bases from V and 8 bases from J, the junction retains 5 bases not matched to a gene. The rearrangement joined TRBV5-5 to TRBJ2-1; 14 of the junction bases match TRBD2. The sequence was collected from an adult in good health. Sequenced material: blood. CDR3 protein: CASSRTSGGSYEQFF. Read as DNA, the sequence is TGTGCCAGCAGCCGGACTAGCGGGGGGAGTTATGAGCAGTTCTTC.